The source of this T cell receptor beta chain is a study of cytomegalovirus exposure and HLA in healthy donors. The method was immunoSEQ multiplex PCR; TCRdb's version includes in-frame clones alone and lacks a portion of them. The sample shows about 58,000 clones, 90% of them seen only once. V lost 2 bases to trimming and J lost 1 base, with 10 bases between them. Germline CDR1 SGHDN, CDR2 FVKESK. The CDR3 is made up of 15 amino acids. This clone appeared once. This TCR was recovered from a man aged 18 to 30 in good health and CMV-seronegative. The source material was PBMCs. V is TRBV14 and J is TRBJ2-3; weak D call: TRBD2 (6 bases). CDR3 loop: CASSQSQRGTDTQYF. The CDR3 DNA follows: TGTGCCAGCAGCCAAAGCCAGCGGGGCACAGATACGCAGTATTTT. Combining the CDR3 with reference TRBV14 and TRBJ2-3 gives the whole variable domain EAGVTQFPSHSVIEKGQTVTLRCDPISGHDNLYWYRRVMGKEIKFLLHFVKESKQDESGMPNNRFLAERTGGTYSTLKVQPAELEDSGVYFCASSQSQRGTDTQYFGPGTRLTVL.